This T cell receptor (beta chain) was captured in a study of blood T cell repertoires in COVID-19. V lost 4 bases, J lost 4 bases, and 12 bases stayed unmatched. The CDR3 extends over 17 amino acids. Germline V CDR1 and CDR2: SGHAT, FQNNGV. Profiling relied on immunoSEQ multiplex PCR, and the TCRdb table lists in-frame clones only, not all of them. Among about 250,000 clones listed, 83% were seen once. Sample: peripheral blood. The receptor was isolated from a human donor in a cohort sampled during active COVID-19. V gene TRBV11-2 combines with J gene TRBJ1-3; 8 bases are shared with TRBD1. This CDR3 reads CASSSPRTGLEGNTIYF. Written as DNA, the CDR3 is TGTGCCAGCAGCTCTCCAAGGACAGGGCTCGAGGGAAACACCATATATTTT.